A selection of T cell receptor beta chains follows, all from one sample in a study of somatic mutations in cytotoxic T cells in rheumatoid arthritis. Clones were read by immunoSEQ multiplex PCR, and TCRdb kept only the in-frame ones, dropping some. The table includes roughly 35,000 clones, approximately 84% detected once. Sample: CD8+ T cells sorted from blood. These receptors originate from a man aged 35-49 years in good health. Each CDR3 is given with its conserved first and last residue. A D gene is named only where the DNA matches it firmly. Clone size is shown for a subset of rows, as once, few, many or a class of expanded clone.

>TRBJ2-1|once|TRBD1|18|TRBV25-1
CASSESGRGLPSYNEQFF
TGTGCCAGCAGTGAATCCGGCAGGGGGCTACCCTCCTACAATGAGCAGTTCTTC
>TRBJ1-4|.|.|11|TRBV28
CASLAKEKLFF
TGTGCCAGTTTGGCTAAGGAAAAACTGTTTTTT
>TRBJ2-7|.|.|15|TRBV7-9
CASSLSTGTFHEQYF
TGTGCCAGCAGCTTGAGCACAGGGACGTTTCACGAGCAGTACTTC
>TRBJ2-1|.|TRBD2|12|TRBV29-1
CSVGTSGGEQFF
TGCAGCGTCGGGACTAGCGGGGGTGAGCAGTTCTTC
>TRBJ2-7|.|.|13|TRBV6-1
CASRRELSYEQYF
TGTGCCAGCAGGAGGGAACTCTCCTACGAGCAGTACTTC
>TRBJ2-3|once|.|15|TRBV29-1
CSVVAGRSSTDTQYF
TGCAGCGTTGTAGCCGGACGGTCTTCGACAGATACGCAGTATTTT
>TRBJ2-7|once|.|13|TRBV19
CASSMGASYEQYF
TGTGCCAGTAGTATGGGAGCCTCCTACGAGCAGTACTTC
>TRBJ2-7|.|.|14|TRBV28
CASSFYQGIYEQYF
TGTGCCAGCAGTTTCTATCAAGGAATTTACGAGCAGTACTTC
>TRBJ2-1|.|.|14|TRBV9
CASSVDLGPGEQFF
TGTGCCAGCAGCGTAGATCTAGGGCCGGGTGAGCAGTTCTTC
>TRBJ2-2|.|.|12|TRBV6-1
CASGWGTGELFF
TGTGCCAGCGGGTGGGGGACCGGGGAGCTGTTTTTT
>TRBJ2-3|.|TRBD2|17|TRBV28
CASSPGTSGRSTDTQYF
TGTGCCAGCAGTCCTGGGACTAGCGGGAGGAGCACAGATACGCAGTATTTT
>TRBJ1-5|few|.|14|TRBV2
CASRGTNSNQPQHF
TGTGCCAGCAGGGGGACAAATAGCAATCAGCCCCAGCATTTT
>TRBJ2-3|.|.|17|TRBV6-4
CASSDRYQRVVPDTQYF
TGTGCCAGCAGTGACCGATATCAGCGGGTGGTCCCAGATACGCAGTATTTT
>TRBJ1-3|.|TRBD1|15|TRBV7-9
CASSSSGQGRNTIYF
TGTGCCAGCAGCTCCTCGGGACAGGGAAGAAACACCATATATTTT
>TRBJ2-7|.|.|15|TRBV15
CATSREPSNSYEQYF
TGTGCCACCAGCAGAGAGCCCTCGAACTCCTACGAGCAGTACTTC
>TRBJ1-2|.|.|13|TRBV29-1
CSVEQSGERGYTF
TGCAGCGTTGAACAGTCAGGGGAGAGAGGCTACACCTTC
>TRBJ1-5|.|TRBD1|14|TRBV19
CASSMATGFQPQHF
TGTGCCAGTAGTATGGCGACAGGGTTTCAGCCCCAGCATTTT
>TRBJ2-7|.|.|14|TRBV6-5
CASSYNGDSYEQYF
TGTGCCAGCAGTTACAACGGAGACTCCTACGAGCAGTACTTC
>TRBJ2-7|.|TRBD1|15|TRBV7-9
CASSPPTGRSDEQHF
TGTGCCAGCAGCCCCCCGACAGGGCGATCGGACGAGCAGCACTTC
>TRBJ1-5|.|TRBD1|14|TRBV5-3
CARSGQVENQPQHF
TGTGCCAGAAGTGGACAGGTAGAAAATCAGCCCCAGCATTTT
>TRBJ2-3|once|.|14|TRBV30
CAWTGTYSTDTQYF
TGTGCCTGGACCGGGACCTATAGCACAGATACGCAGTATTTT
>TRBJ2-5|.|.|12|TRBV10-3
CAISESGETQYF
TGTGCCATCAGTGAATCAGGGGAGACCCAGTACTTC
>TRBJ1-5|.|.|14|TRBV5-1
CASSPEGAGQPQHF
TGCGCCAGCAGCCCGGAAGGGGCAGGTCAGCCCCAGCATTTT
>TRBJ2-1|.|TRBD1|15|TRBV19
CASTHRQGTYNEQFF
TGTGCCAGTACCCACCGACAGGGGACCTACAATGAGCAGTTCTTC